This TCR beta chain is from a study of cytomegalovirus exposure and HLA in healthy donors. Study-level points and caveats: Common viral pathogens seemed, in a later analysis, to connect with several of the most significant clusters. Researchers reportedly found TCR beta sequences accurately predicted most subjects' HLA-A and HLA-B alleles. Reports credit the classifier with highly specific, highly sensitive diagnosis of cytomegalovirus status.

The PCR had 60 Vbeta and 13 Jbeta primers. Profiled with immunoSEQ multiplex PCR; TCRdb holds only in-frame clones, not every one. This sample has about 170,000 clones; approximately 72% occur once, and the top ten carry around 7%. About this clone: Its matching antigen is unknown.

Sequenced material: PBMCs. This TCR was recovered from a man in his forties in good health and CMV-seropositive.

The CDR3 DNA reads as TGCGCCAGCAGCCAAGGAGTGTCCGAGACAGTAAGCACTGAAGCTTTCTTT. Translating it yields CASSQGVSETVSTEAFF. V gene TRBV4-1 combines with J gene TRBJ1-1, with D maybe TRBD1 (5 bases). V was clipped by 1 base and J by 4 bases, with 19 bases between them. Germline CDR1 is MGHRA and CDR2 is YSYEKL. CDR3 length: 17 residues.